The entry that follows covers one T cell receptor (beta chain) sequence. CDR1 ENHRY and CDR2 SYGVKD come from the germline V gene. Trimming at V came to 4 bases and at J to 6 bases, leaving 6 bases not matched to a gene. This CDR3 is 13 amino acids long. The sample is drawn from a study of blood T cell repertoires in COVID-19. Generated by immunoSEQ multiplex PCR, the TCRdb table keeps only in-frame clones and is missing some. The sample shows 20,000 to 25,000 clones, nearly 90% of them seen only once. The sequenced material came from peripheral blood. This clonotype was obtained from a human donor in a cohort sampled during active COVID-19. The donor label of this sample is uncertain. The rearrangement joins TRBV10-3 to TRBJ2-7, with 7 bases matching TRBD1. CDR3: CAISGYTGVEQYF. The DNA of the CDR3 is TGTGCCATCAGTGGATATACAGGGGTCGAGCAGTACTTC.